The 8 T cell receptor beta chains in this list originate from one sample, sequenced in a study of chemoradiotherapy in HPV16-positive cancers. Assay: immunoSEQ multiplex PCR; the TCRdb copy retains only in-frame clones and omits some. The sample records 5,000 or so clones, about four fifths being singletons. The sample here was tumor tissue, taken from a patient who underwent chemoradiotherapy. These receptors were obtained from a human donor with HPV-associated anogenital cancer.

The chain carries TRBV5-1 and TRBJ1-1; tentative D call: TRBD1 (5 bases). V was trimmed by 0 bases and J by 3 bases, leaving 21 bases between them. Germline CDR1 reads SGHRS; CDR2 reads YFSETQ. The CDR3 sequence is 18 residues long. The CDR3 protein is CASSLVRAGMRGDTEAFF. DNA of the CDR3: TGCGCCAGCAGCTTGGTTCGGGCAGGCATGAGGGGTGACACTGAAGCTTTCTTT.

The CDR3 reads CASSEWGADTQYF. DNA for the CDR3: TGTGCCAGCAGTGAATGGGGCGCAGATACGCAGTATTTT. This chain connects TRBV6-1 to TRBJ2-3, with D tentatively TRBD1 (5 bases). Trimming cost V 2 bases and J 4 bases, with 7 bases left between them. CDR3 size: 13 residues. Germline CDR1 reads MNHNS; CDR2 reads SASEGT.

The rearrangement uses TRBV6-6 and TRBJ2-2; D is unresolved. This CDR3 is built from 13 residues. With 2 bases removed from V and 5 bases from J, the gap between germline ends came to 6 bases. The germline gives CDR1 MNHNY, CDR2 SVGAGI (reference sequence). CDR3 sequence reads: CASSYPSTGELFF. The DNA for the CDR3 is TGTGCCAGCAGTTACCCCTCGACCGGGGAGCTGTTTTTT.

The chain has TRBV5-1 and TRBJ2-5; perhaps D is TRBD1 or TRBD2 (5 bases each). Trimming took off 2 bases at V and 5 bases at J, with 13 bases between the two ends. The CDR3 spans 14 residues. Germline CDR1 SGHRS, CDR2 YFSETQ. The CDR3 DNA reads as TGCGCCAGCAGCTTAGAGGGGAATGGGGAGACCCAGTACTTC. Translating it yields CASSLEGNGETQYF.

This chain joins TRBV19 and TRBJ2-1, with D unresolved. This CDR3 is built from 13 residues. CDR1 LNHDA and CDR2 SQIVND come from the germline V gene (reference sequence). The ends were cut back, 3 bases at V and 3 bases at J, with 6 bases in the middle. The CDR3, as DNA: TGTGCCAGTAGTATTTTGGGCTACAATGAGCAGTTCTTC. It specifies CASSILGYNEQFF.

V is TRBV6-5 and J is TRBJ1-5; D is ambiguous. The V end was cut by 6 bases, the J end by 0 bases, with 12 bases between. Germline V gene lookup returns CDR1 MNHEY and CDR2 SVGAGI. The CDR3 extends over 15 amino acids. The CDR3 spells CASRPSDGSNQPQHF. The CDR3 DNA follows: TGTGCCAGCAGACCTTCAGACGGTAGCAATCAGCCCCAGCATTTT.

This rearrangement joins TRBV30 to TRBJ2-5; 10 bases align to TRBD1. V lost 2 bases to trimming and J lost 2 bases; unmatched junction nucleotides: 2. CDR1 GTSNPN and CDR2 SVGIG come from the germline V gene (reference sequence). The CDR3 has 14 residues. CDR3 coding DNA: TGTGCCTGGAGTAGACAGGGGGCGCAAGAGACCCAGTACTTC. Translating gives CAWSRQGAQETQYF. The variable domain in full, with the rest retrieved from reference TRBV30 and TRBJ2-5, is SQTIHQWPATLVQPVGSPLSLECTVEGTSNPNLYWYRQAAGRGLQLLFYSVGIGQISSEVPQNLSASRPQDRQFILSSKKLLLSDSGFYLCAWSRQGAQETQYFGPGTRLLVL.

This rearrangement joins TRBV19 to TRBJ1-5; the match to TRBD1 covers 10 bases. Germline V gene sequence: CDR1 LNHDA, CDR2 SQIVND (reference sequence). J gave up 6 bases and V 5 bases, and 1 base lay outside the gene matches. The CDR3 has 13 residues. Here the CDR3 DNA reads TGTGCCAGTAGTGGGACAGGGGTTCAGCCCCAGCATTTT. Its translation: CASSGTGVQPQHF.